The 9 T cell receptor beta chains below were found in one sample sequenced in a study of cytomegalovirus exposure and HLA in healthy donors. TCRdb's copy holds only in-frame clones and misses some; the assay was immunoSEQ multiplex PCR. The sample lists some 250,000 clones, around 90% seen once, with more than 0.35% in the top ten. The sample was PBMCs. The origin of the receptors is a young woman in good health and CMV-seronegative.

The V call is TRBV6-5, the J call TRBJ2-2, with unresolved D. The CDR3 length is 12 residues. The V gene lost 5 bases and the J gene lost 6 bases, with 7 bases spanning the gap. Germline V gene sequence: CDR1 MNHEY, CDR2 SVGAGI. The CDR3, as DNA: TGTGCCAGCAGTATATTAGCCGGGGAGCTGTTTTTT. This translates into CASSILAGELFF.

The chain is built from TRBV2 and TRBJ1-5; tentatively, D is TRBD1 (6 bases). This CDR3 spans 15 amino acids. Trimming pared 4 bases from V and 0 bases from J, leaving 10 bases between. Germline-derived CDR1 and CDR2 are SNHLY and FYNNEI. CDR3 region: CASSGRGYSNQPQHF. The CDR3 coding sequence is TGTGCCAGCAGTGGCAGGGGATATAGCAATCAGCCCCAGCATTTT.

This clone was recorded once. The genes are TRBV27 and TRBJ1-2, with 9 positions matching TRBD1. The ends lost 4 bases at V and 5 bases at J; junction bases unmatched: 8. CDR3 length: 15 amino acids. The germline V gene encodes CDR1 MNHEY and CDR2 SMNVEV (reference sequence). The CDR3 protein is CASSSTGTGWYGYTF. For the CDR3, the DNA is TGTGCCAGCAGTTCTACCGGGACAGGGTGGTATGGCTACACCTTC.

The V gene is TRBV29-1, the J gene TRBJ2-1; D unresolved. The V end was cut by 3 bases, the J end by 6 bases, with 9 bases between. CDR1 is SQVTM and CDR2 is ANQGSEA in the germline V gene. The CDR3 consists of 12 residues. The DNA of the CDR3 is TGCAGCGTTGAGTCCAGGCCCAATGAGCAGTTCTTC. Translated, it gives CSVESRPNEQFF.

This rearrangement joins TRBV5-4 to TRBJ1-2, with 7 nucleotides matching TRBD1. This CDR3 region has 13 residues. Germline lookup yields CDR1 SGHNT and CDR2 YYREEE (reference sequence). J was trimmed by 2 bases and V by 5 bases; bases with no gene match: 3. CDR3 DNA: TGTGCCAGCAGTGAGGGACAGAACTATGGCTACACCTTC. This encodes CASSEGQNYGYTF.

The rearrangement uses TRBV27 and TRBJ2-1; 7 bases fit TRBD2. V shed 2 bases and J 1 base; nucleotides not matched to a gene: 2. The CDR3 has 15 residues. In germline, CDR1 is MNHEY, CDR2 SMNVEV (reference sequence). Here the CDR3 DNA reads TGTGCCAGCAGTTTAGGGCGGGGGTCCTACAATGAGCAGTTCTTC. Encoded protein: CASSLGRGSYNEQFF.

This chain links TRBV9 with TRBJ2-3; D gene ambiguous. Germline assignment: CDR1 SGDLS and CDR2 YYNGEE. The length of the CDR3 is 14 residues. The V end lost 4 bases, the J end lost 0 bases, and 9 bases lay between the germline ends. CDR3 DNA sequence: TGTGCCAGCAGCCCCCGAGCCAGCACAGATACGCAGTATTTT. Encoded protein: CASSPRASTDTQYF.

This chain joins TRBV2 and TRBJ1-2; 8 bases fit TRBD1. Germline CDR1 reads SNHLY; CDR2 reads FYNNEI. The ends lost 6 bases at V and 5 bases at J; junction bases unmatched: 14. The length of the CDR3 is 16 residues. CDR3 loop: CASRDPGTGLFYGYTF. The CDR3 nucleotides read TGTGCCAGCAGAGATCCCGGGACAGGACTTTTTTATGGCTACACCTTC. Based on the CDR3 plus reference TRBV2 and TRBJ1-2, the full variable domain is EPEVTQTPSHQVTQMGQEVILRCVPISNHLYFYWYRQILGQKVEFLVSFYNNEISEKSEIFDDQFSVERPDGSNFTLKIRSTKLEDSAMYFCASRDPGTGLFYGYTFGSGTRLTVV.

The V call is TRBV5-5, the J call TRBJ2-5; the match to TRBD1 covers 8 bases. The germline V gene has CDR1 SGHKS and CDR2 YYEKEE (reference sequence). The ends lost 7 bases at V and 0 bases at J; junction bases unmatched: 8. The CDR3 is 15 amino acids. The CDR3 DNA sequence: TGTGCCAGCCGCCCCCCAGGGGGCAACCAAGAGACCCAGTACTTC. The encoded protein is CASRPPGGNQETQYF.